A selection of T cell receptor beta chains follows, all from one sample in a study of blood T cells in healthy people across ages. TCRdb reprocessed the 5' RACE reads via MiXCR and lists one record per CDR3 protein. This sample has 540,000 or so distinct CDR3 sequences, with roughly a quarter found just once. Sequenced material: blood. These receptors came from a woman aged 70-85 years in good health. The CDR3 runs from the conserved cysteine through the conserved F or W. A D gene is named only where the DNA matches it firmly. The size of a clone is reported for some rows only, either as once, few or many, or as a class for expanded clones.

j_gene | d_gene | abundance | v_gene | CDR3aa | CDR3nt
TRBJ1-4 | NA | NA | TRBV4-1 | CASSRQVNNEKLFF | TGCGCCAGCAGCCGACAGGTGAATAATGAAAAACTGTTTTTT
TRBJ2-5 | NA | few | TRBV3-1 | CASSQGDPDLGETQYF | TGTGCCAGCAGCCAAGGTGACCCGGACCTAGGGGAGACCCAGTACTTC
TRBJ2-3 | NA | NA | TRBV2 | CASRPGQSTDTQYF | TGTGCCAGCAGACCGGGACAATCCACAGATACGCAGTATTTT
TRBJ1-5 | NA | few | TRBV12-3/TRBV12-4 | CASTLQGLNQPQHF | TGTGCCAGCACCCTCCAGGGCCTCAATCAGCCCCAGCATTTT
TRBJ1-2 | NA | once | TRBV12-3/TRBV12-4 | CASSLFEYGYTF | TGTGCCAGCAGTTTATTCGAGTATGGCTACACCTTC
TRBJ1-3 | NA | few | TRBV9 | CASSVSPDRGGRGNTIYF | TGTGCCAGCAGCGTATCCCCCGATCGTGGGGGAAGGGGAAACACCATATATTTT
TRBJ1-6 | TRBD1 | NA | TRBV10-3 | CAIRGDRNSPLHF | TGTGCCATCAGGGGGGACAGAAATTCACCCCTCCACTTT
TRBJ1-2 | NA | few | TRBV3-1 | CASSHSGGDLGF | TGTGCCAGCAGCCATAGCGGGGGAGACCTCGGCTTC
TRBJ1-2 | NA | NA | TRBV7-8 | CASSRMGVDYGYTF | TGTGCCAGCAGCCGCATGGGAGTGGATTATGGCTACACCTTC
TRBJ1-4 | NA | NA | TRBV7-9 | CASSMGPHEKLFF | TGTGCCAGCAGCATGGGACCGCATGAAAAACTGTTTTTT
TRBJ2-7 | TRBD1 | few | TRBV6-6 | CASSSLAGTGADEQYF | TGTGCCAGCAGTAGCCTCGCCGGGACAGGGGCGGACGAGCAGTACTTC
TRBJ2-4 | TRBD2 | few | TRBV6-6 | CASSYRREGGNIQYF | TGTGCCAGCAGTTACAGGAGGGAGGGAGGAAACATTCAGTACTTC
TRBJ1-2 | NA | NA | TRBV7-3 | CASSPVPGLANYGYTF | TGTGCCAGCAGCCCAGTCCCGGGACTCGCTAACTATGGCTACACCTTC
TRBJ2-2 | TRBD2 | few | TRBV2 | CASPSSGGTAGTGELFF | TGTGCCAGCCCATCTAGCGGGGGGACGGCGGGCACCGGGGAGCTGTTTTTT
TRBJ2-1 | NA | few | TRBV7-3 | CASSLMAGTEYNEQFF | TGTGCCAGCAGCTTAATGGCCGGGACGGAGTACAATGAGCAGTTCTTC
TRBJ2-3 | NA | NA | TRBV7-2 | CASSSQGVDTDTQYF | TGTGCCAGCAGCTCACAGGGAGTGGACACAGATACGCAGTATTTT
TRBJ2-1 | TRBD2 | few | TRBV7-8 | CASSVAGGPNNEQFF | TGTGCCAGCAGCGTAGCGGGGGGGCCGAACAATGAGCAGTTCTTC
TRBJ1-2 | NA | NA | TRBV6-1 | CASSVLGGGYGYTF | TGTGCCAGCAGTGTTTTGGGCGGCGGCTATGGCTACACCTTC
TRBJ2-1 | TRBD2 | few | TRBV4-1 | CASSQRLAGVGANEQFF | TGCGCCAGCAGCCAACGACTAGCGGGGGTAGGGGCGAATGAGCAGTTCTTC
TRBJ2-3 | NA | NA | TRBV6-5 | CASSYDGGTDTQYF | TGTGCCAGCAGTTACGACGGGGGTACAGATACGCAGTATTTT
TRBJ2-1 | NA | NA | TRBV4-2 | CASSQFPEVSYNEQFF | TGTGCCAGCAGCCAATTCCCGGAGGTTTCCTACAATGAGCAGTTCTTC
TRBJ1-4 | NA | NA | TRBV12-3/TRBV12-4 | CASSLKGVSVLFF | TGTGCCAGCAGTTTAAAAGGGGTGAGCGTTCTGTTTTTT
TRBJ2-3 | NA | NA | TRBV4-3 | CASSRGGAGRTDTQYF | TGCGCCAGCAGCCGCGGCGGGGCGGGGCGCACAGATACGCAGTATTTT
TRBJ2-7 | NA | NA | TRBV20-1 | CSARDDERSSYEQYF | TGCAGTGCTAGAGATGACGAACGGAGCTCCTACGAGCAGTACTTC
TRBJ1-2 | NA | NA | TRBV5-5 | CASNSGGDVGYTF | TGTGCCAGCAACTCGGGAGGGGATGTTGGCTACACCTTC
TRBJ2-1 | TRBD2 | NA | TRBV7-9 | CASSLGRGGYNEQFF | TGTGCCAGCAGCTTAGGGCGGGGGGGCTACAATGAGCAGTTCTTC
TRBJ1-1 | NA | few | TRBV7-2 | CASILTGNTEAFF | TGTGCCAGCATTCTGACAGGGAACACTGAAGCTTTCTTT
TRBJ2-3 | TRBD1 | NA | TRBV20-1 | CSARGFQGASTDTQYF | TGCAGTGCTAGAGGATTTCAGGGGGCGAGCACAGATACGCAGTATTTT
TRBJ2-5 | NA | NA | TRBV20-1 | CSARDLGREETQYF | TGCAGTGCTAGAGATCTGGGCAGGGAGGAGACCCAGTACTTC
TRBJ1-2 | NA | NA | TRBV25-1 | CASSDQVYGYTF | TGTGCCAGCAGTGATCAGGTCTATGGCTACACCTTC
TRBJ1-2 | NA | NA | TRBV7-2 | CASRPQGIYGYTF | TGTGCCAGCAGGCCCCAGGGTATATATGGCTACACCTTC
TRBJ1-1 | NA | few | TRBV29-1 | CSAARGPTMNTEAFF | TGCAGCGCGGCCAGGGGTCCTACGATGAACACTGAAGCTTTCTTT
TRBJ2-3 | TRBD1 | NA | TRBV7-2 | CASSSNPGQVAQTQYF | TGTGCCAGCAGCTCCAATCCGGGACAGGTGGCCCAAACGCAGTATTTT
TRBJ2-5 | TRBD2 | few | TRBV20-1 | CRTGSGQETQYF | TGCAGAACAGGTAGCGGGCAAGAGACCCAGTACTTC
TRBJ2-5 | TRBD2 | many | TRBV29-1 | CSGGTSGGQETQYF | TGCAGCGGGGGGACTAGCGGGGGACAAGAGACCCAGTACTTC
TRBJ2-7 | NA | NA | TRBV4-1 | CASSQEFGRGAYLGEQYF | TGCGCCAGCAGCCAAGAATTCGGCAGGGGAGCTTATTTGGGCGAGCAGTACTTC
TRBJ2-5 | TRBD2 | once | TRBV11-2 | CASRSWRGALQETQYF | TGTGCCAGCAGGTCTTGGCGGGGGGCCCTCCAAGAGACCCAGTACTTC
TRBJ2-7 | NA | NA | TRBV20-1 | CSAFHTTGDEQYF | TGCAGTGCTTTCCACACAACAGGCGACGAGCAGTACTTC
TRBJ2-3 | TRBD2 | few | TRBV11-2 | CASSLQASGVTDTQYF | TGTGCCAGCAGCTTACAGGCTAGCGGGGTCACAGATACGCAGTATTTT
TRBJ2-1 | TRBD2 | once | TRBV20-1 | CSARGLAGANYNEQFF | TGCAGTGCTAGGGGACTAGCGGGGGCCAACTACAATGAGCAGTTCTTC
TRBJ2-7 | NA | few | TRBV4-3 | CASSQVEGQGVHEQYF | TGCGCCAGCAGCCAAGTAGAAGGGCAGGGAGTCCACGAGCAGTACTTC
TRBJ1-1 | NA | few | TRBV20-1 | CSALSGSKQEAFF | TGCAGTGCTCTATCCGGGTCCAAGCAAGAAGCTTTCTTT
TRBJ1-3 | NA | few | TRBV10-3 | CAISEWGAMDGNTIYF | TGTGCCATCAGTGAGTGGGGGGCCATGGATGGAAACACCATATATTTT
TRBJ2-7 | NA | NA | TRBV5-1 | CASSLVSGTLTYEQYF | TGCGCCAGCAGCTTGGTCTCTGGGACCTTGACCTACGAGCAGTACTTC
TRBJ2-4 | TRBD1 | NA | TRBV7-7 | CASSLGTGVSDIQYF | TGTGCCAGCAGCTTAGGAACAGGGGTGTCGGACATTCAGTACTTC